The sequence of this T cell receptor (beta chain) was determined in a study of shared clonotypes between healthy human individuals. On this clone: Its specificity is not known.

Sequencing was performed with immunoSEQ multiplex PCR; in TCRdb, only in-frame clones are kept and a portion is missing. The repertoire has 2 million to 2.5 million clones, more than 80% of them found once; the top ten carry 0.39%. Findings and caveats of the study: When compared with the clonotypes that were shared by all four sorted-subset donors, the non-shared clonotypes turned out to have lower generation probabilities.

CDR3 size: 13 residues. CDR1 is SNHLY, CDR2 FYNNEI, per germline. Trimming left V 2 bases short and J 3 bases short, with 7 bases between. The receptor was derived from a man between 18 and 35 years old in good health. Some clones in this sample may be carry-over from other donors' samples. The sample was naive CD4+ T cells from PBMCs. The subset denotes: CD45RA+ positively selected. The J gene is TRBJ1-2, the V gene TRBV2; the D gene is possibly TRBD1 (6 bases). The CDR3 protein is CASSEHRDYGYTF. CDR3 nucleotides: TGTGCCAGCAGTGAACACAGGGACTATGGCTACACCTTC.